A single sample is the source of the 24 T cell receptor beta chains below, sequenced in a study of blood T cell repertoires in COVID-19 (dated by TCRdb to the early 2020s). Library creation used the immunoSEQ multiplex PCR assay. TCRdb re-hosts the immuneACCESS table, in-frame sequences only. Its copies lack some clones; in the studies checked, an unresolved V gene accounts for under half of them, and the cause for the rest is not known. The sample records hundreds of thousands of clones, around nine tenths of which are singletons. The ten biggest clones cover about 5.7% of the sample. The specimen was PBMCs or T cells enriched from blood (not recorded which). The receptors were gathered from a woman in her thirties or forties who had recovered from COVID-19.

The V call is TRBV7-2, the J call TRBJ1-2; TRBD1 agrees at 7 bases. The CDR3 extends over 16 amino acids. Germline V gene sequence: CDR1 SGHTA, CDR2 FQGNSA. J gave up 4 bases and V 5 bases, and 13 bases lay outside the gene matches. CDR3 region: CASSLEAGTVPYGYTF. CDR3 sequence (DNA): TGTGCCAGCAGCCTAGAAGCCGGGACAGTGCCCTATGGCTACACCTTC.

The gene calls are TRBV6-5 and TRBJ2-1; 10 positions agree with TRBD2. After removal of 9 bases from V and 8 bases from J, the junction contained 10 bases not matched to a gene. This CDR3 has 14 residues. From germline, CDR1 is MNHEY and CDR2 SVGAGI. The CDR3 protein is CASLGLAGADEQFF. As DNA, the CDR3 is TGTGCCAGTCTGGGCCTAGCGGGAGCCGATGAGCAGTTCTTC.

Details on this clone: One junction end disagrees with the germline gene, perhaps due to a read error. The chain joins TRBV7-7 to TRBJ2-3, with 9 bases aligning to TRBD1. Germline CDR1 and CDR2: SSHAT and FNYEAQ (reference sequence). The CDR3 runs 20 residues. DNA for the CDR3: TGTGCTAGCAGCTACGCCGTCCCGGGACAGGGCAAATCTAGCACAGATACGCAGTATTTT. Protein sequence: CASSYAVPGQGKSSTDTQYF. Full variable domain (missing parts from reference TRBV7-7 and TRBJ2-3): GAGVSQSPRYKVTKRGQDVTLRCDPISSHATLYWYQQALGQGPEFLTYFNYEAQPDKSGLPSDRFSAERPEGSISTLTIQRTEQRDSAMYRCASSYAVPGQGKSSTDTQYFGPGTRLTVL.

The J gene is TRBJ2-3, the V gene TRBV5-1; D is possibly TRBD1 (6 bases). Trimming removed 0 bases at V and 6 bases at J, with 14 bases between. The CDR3 extends over 15 amino acids. Germline V gives CDR1 SGHRS, CDR2 YFSETQ. The CDR3 region is CASSLGVRGSDTQYF. In nucleotides, the CDR3 is TGCGCCAGCAGCTTGGGGGTTAGGGGGTCGGATACGCAGTATTTT.

The chain links TRBV11-2 to TRBJ2-5; 7 nucleotides align to TRBD2. This CDR3 comprises 14 residues. Per the germline V gene, CDR1 is SGHAT and CDR2 is FQNNGV. V dropped 5 bases and J dropped 5; count of bases not matched to a gene: 8. The CDR3 loop is CASSQGGGGETQYF. The CDR3 bases are TGTGCCAGCAGCCAAGGTGGGGGAGGGGAGACCCAGTACTTC.

V gene TRBV7-3 combines with J gene TRBJ2-1; D is possibly TRBD2 (6 bases). Germline CDR1 is SGHTA and CDR2 is FQGTGA. Trimming cost V 2 bases and J 6 bases, with 14 bases left between them. The CDR3 runs to 15 residues. The CDR3 loop is CASSLLAALGNEQFF. The CDR3, as DNA: TGTGCCAGCAGCTTATTAGCGGCCTTGGGCAATGAGCAGTTCTTC.

This chain uses TRBV27 with TRBJ2-1; 7 nucleotides line up with TRBD1. Trimming took 8 bases from V and 8 from J; bases not matched to a gene: 9. The CDR3 runs 13 residues. In germline, CDR1 is MNHEY, CDR2 SMNVEV (reference sequence). In DNA form, the CDR3 reads TGTGCCAGCGACCGGGACAGTGGCTATGAGCAGTTCTTC. Amino acid sequence: CASDRDSGYEQFF.

This chain uses TRBV5-1 with TRBJ2-5; D is perhaps TRBD2 (6 bases). Trimming shortened V by 1 base and J by 1 base, and 11 bases separated the two germline ends. The CDR3 has 15 residues. Germline CDR1 reads SGHRS; CDR2 reads YFSETQ. The chain's CDR3 is CASSLLGGTQETQYF. As DNA, the CDR3 is TGCGCCAGCAGCTTGCTCGGCGGGACCCAAGAGACCCAGTACTTC.

The chain carries TRBV29-1 and TRBJ2-6; D ambiguous. The V and J ends lost 4 bases and 1 base respectively, with 14 bases between them. Germline CDR1 and CDR2: SQVTM and ANQGSEA. This CDR3 contains 16 residues. The CDR3 DNA reads TGCAGCGTTGTCACTGCGAGGTCTTCTGGGGCCAACGTCCTGACTTTC. This encodes CSVVTARSSGANVLTF.

This clone was seen once. This sequence joins TRBV7-2 and TRBJ2-1; 8 nucleotides agree with TRBD2. CDR1 and CDR2 from the germline V gene are SGHTA and FQGNSA. This CDR3 has 16 amino acids. V dropped 5 bases and J dropped 3; count of bases not matched to a gene: 9. CDR3 loop: CASSGTGTSIYNEQFF. The DNA of the CDR3 is TGTGCCAGCAGCGGAACCGGGACTAGTATCTACAATGAGCAGTTCTTC.

V is TRBV27 and J is TRBJ2-7; possibly TRBD1 for D (5 bases). The germline V gene has CDR1 MNHEY and CDR2 SMNVEV (reference sequence). V lost 11 bases and J lost 3, with 14 bases in between. The CDR3 extends over 12 amino acids. The CDR3 here is CALQGPVYEQYF. In DNA, the CDR3 is TGTGCCCTCCAGGGTCCGGTCTACGAGCAGTACTTC.

Points on this clone: The DNA is left out, because the CDR3 cannot be placed on it with certainty; the CDR3 is given as TCRdb lists it. V usage is TRBV6-2 or TRBV6-3 and J usage is TRBJ1-2. The CDR3 region is 12 residues in length, termini included. From germline, CDR1 is MNHEY and CDR2 SVGEGT. This chain's CDR3 is CASSSSVNGYTF.

The chain carries TRBV7-2 and TRBJ2-3; 13 nucleotides agree with TRBD2. CDR1 and CDR2 from the germline V gene are SGHTA and FQGNSA. The CDR3 is 17 amino acids. Trimming at V came to 3 bases and at J to 5 bases, leaving 8 bases not matched to a gene. The CDR3 DNA reads TGTGCCAGCAGCTTCGCACTAGCGGGAGGGCCGGTAGATACGCAGTATTTT. It is translated as CASSFALAGGPVDTQYF.

The DNA for the CDR3 is TGTGCCAGCAGTTACCCTCCCCTGACAGGGGGCAATGAGCAGTTCTTC. Protein sequence: CASSYPPLTGGNEQFF. The rearrangement uses TRBV6-7 and TRBJ2-1; 9 bases are a match to TRBD1. TRBV6-7 is annotated as an ORF whose role is uncertain. The CDR3 has 16 residues. Trimming at V came to 2 bases and at J to 6 bases, leaving 8 bases not matched to a gene.

The chain carries TRBV24-1 and TRBJ2-3; D is perhaps TRBD1 (6 bases). Germline loops: CDR1 KGHDR, CDR2 SFDVKD. V gave up 7 bases and J gave up 3 bases, with 13 bases separating them. The CDR3 totals 14 residues. The CDR3 DNA reads TGTGCCACCAGATCGGCAGGGGAAACAGATACGCAGTATTTT. Encoded protein: CATRSAGETDTQYF.

V usage is TRBV28 and J usage is TRBJ1-1, with D tentatively TRBD1 (5 bases). CDR1 and CDR2 (germline): MDHEN, SYDVKM. The CDR3 has 17 residues. The V end lost 1 base, the J end lost 1 base, and 16 bases lay between the germline ends. The CDR3 spells CASSLSKGQLKNTEAFF. CDR3 bases: TGTGCCAGCAGTTTATCCAAGGGGCAGCTAAAGAACACTGAAGCTTTCTTT.

V and J are TRBV19 and TRBJ1-5, with a possible D match to TRBD1 (6 bases). The CDR3 has 16 residues. Germline assignment: CDR1 LNHDA and CDR2 SQIVND (reference sequence). Trimming took 4 bases from V and 2 from J, leaving 15 bases between them. The CDR3 DNA reads TGTGCCAGTAGTAAACAACAGGGAGTGGGCAATCAGCCCCAGCATTTT. This encodes CASSKQQGVGNQPQHF.

This chain uses TRBV4-2 with TRBJ2-7; 10 nucleotides match TRBD2. Germline assignment: CDR1 LGHNA and CDR2 YNFKEQ. The CDR3 runs to 17 residues. J was trimmed by 1 base and V by 1 base; bases with no gene match: 7. The CDR3 here is CASSQGGGLAPSYEQYF. Here the CDR3 DNA reads TGTGCCAGCAGCCAAGGCGGGGGACTAGCGCCTTCCTACGAGCAGTACTTC.

This chain links TRBV6-2 or TRBV6-3 with TRBJ1-6; TRBD1 aligns across 8 bases. Germline-derived CDR1 and CDR2 are MNHEY and SVGEGT. Losses at the gene ends were 5 bases for V and 12 bases for J; bases not matched to a gene: 3. This CDR3 region has 12 residues. CDR3 in DNA: TGTGCCAGCAGTGACAGGGGAGGACCCCTCCACTTT. This codes for CASSDRGGPLHF.

This rearrangement joins TRBV14 to TRBJ2-7; 14 nucleotides align to TRBD2. This CDR3 comprises 20 residues. CDR1 and CDR2 from the germline V gene are SGHDN and FVKESK. J was trimmed by 1 base and V by 4 bases; bases with no gene match: 15. The CDR3 region has the DNA TGTGCCAGCAGCCCCCTCTCGACTAGCGGGAGGGCCGGGAGGTCCTACGAGCAGTACTTC. Encoded protein: CASSPLSTSGRAGRSYEQYF. Variable domain in full (rest from reference TRBV14 and TRBJ2-7): EAGVTQFPSHSVIEKGQTVTLRCDPISGHDNLYWYRRVMGKEIKFLLHFVKESKQDESGMPNNRFLAERTGGTYSTLKVQPAELEDSGVYFCASSPLSTSGRAGRSYEQYFGPGTRLTVT.

The chain is built from TRBV2 and TRBJ2-2, with a weak D call TRBD1 (6 bases). The CDR3 loop spans 13 amino acids. Trimming removed 3 bases at V and 6 bases at J, with 8 bases between. Germline V gives CDR1 SNHLY, CDR2 FYNNEI. CDR3 nucleotide sequence: TGTGCCAGCAGTGAGGCAGGGGCCGGGGAGCTGTTTTTT. It specifies CASSEAGAGELFF.

This chain uses TRBV28 with TRBJ1-2; unclear D gene. The CDR3 runs 11 residues. Germline CDR1 reads MDHEN; CDR2 reads SYDVKM. V was cut by 6 bases and J by 4 bases, with 6 bases left in between. The CDR3 reads CASSNSYGYTF. The CDR3 bases are TGTGCCAGCAGCAACAGCTATGGCTACACCTTC.

The chain carries TRBV19 and TRBJ2-7, with 10 bases that match TRBD2. The CDR3 consists of 15 residues. The germline gives CDR1 LNHDA, CDR2 SQIVND (reference sequence). The trim removed 5 bases at V and 2 bases at J, leaving 6 bases unmatched. The CDR3 DNA reads TGTGCCAGTAGTTGGGCTAGCGGGAGCACCTACGAGCAGTACTTC. Translating it yields CASSWASGSTYEQYF.

The V and J genes are TRBV14 and TRBJ1-2; D is unclear. The CDR3 runs 15 residues. CDR1 is SGHDN and CDR2 is FVKESK in the germline V gene. The V gene lost 4 bases and the J gene lost 5 bases, with 17 bases spanning the gap. CDR3 amino acids: CASSLIQSGGYGYTF. In DNA, the CDR3 is TGTGCCAGCAGCCTAATCCAATCAGGAGGGTATGGCTACACCTTC.